These 13 T cell receptor beta chains originate from one sample sequenced in a study of cytomegalovirus exposure and HLA in healthy donors. It was with 60 Vbeta and 13 Jbeta primers that the PCR ran. TCRdb's table, derived via immunoSEQ multiplex PCR, lists solely in-frame clones and lacks some. The data show approximately 130,000 clones, over 75% seen once. The sequenced sample was PBMCs. The receptors here all came from a woman aged 18-29 years in good health and CMV-seronegative.

This clone was counted only a few times. The chain is built from TRBV10-3 and TRBJ2-7; 10 bases match TRBD2. Germline trimming cut 4 bases from V and 2 bases from J; bases unmatched to any gene: 8. CDR1 and CDR2 (germline): ENHRY, SYGVKD. The CDR3 is made up of 16 amino acids. CDR3 residues: CAISGIGTSDTYEQYF. CDR3 DNA sequence: TGTGCCATCAGTGGAATCGGGACTAGCGATACCTACGAGCAGTACTTC.

This clone was detected once. The chain has TRBV4-1 and TRBJ2-7; a possible D gene is TRBD2 (6 bases). There are 16 residues in the CDR3. V lost 1 base to trimming and J lost 2 bases, with 15 bases between them. Germline V gene sequence: CDR1 MGHRA, CDR2 YSYEKL. The CDR3 coding sequence is TGCGCCAGCAGCCAAGTCCTCGGGACTCAAGCCTACGAGCAGTACTTC. It translates to CASSQVLGTQAYEQYF.

The genes are TRBV2 and TRBJ2-3, with 10 bases that match TRBD1. The CDR3 is made up of 16 amino acids. Trimming removed 5 bases from V and 3 bases from J; junction bases left unmatched: 8. The germline V gene encodes CDR1 SNHLY and CDR2 FYNNEI. The CDR3 DNA reads TGTGCCAGCAGTCCTGGACAGGGGGGGTCGACAGATACGCAGTATTTT. Protein product: CASSPGQGGSTDTQYF.

This clone was seen just once. The chain carries TRBV2 and TRBJ1-1, with 7 bases identical to TRBD1. Germline loops: CDR1 SNHLY, CDR2 FYNNEI. The CDR3 contains 13 residues. J lost 1 base, V lost 9 bases, and 5 bases had no gene match. The CDR3 coding sequence is TGTGCCAGAAGGGACAGTGGGAACACTGAAGCTTTCTTT. Translated: CARRDSGNTEAFF.

With respect to this clone: One end of the junction is discordant with germline, which a read error may explain. The chain links TRBV5-1 to TRBJ1-4; 11 nucleotides line up with TRBD1. Germline CDR1 and CDR2: SGHRS and YFSETQ. CDR3 length: 14 residues. In DNA form, the CDR3 reads TGCGCCAGCAGCTGGGACAGGGGGAAAGAAAAACTGCTTTTT. Protein sequence: CASSWDRGKEKLLF. Complete variable domain (other parts from reference TRBV5-1 and TRBJ1-4): KAGVTQTPRYLIKTRGQQVTLSCSPISGHRSVSWYQQTPGQGLQFLFEYFSETQRNKGNFPGRFSGRQFSNSRSEMNVSTLELGDSALYLCASSWDRGKEKLLFGSGTQLSVL.

With respect to this clone: An end of the junction does not agree with germline; a read error may underlie this. Other nucleotide sequences in the sample specify the same CDR3. This chain joins TRBV5-1 and TRBJ2-7; D gene uncertain. The germline V gene encodes CDR1 SGHRS and CDR2 YFSETQ. The CDR3 extends over 13 amino acids. This chain's CDR3 is CASSLGNEDEQYF. CDR3 in DNA: TGTGCCAGCAGCTTGGGCAACGAGGACGAGCAGTACTTC.

J is TRBJ2-7 and V is TRBV7-2; 9 nucleotides match TRBD1. Trimming removed 5 bases from V and 4 bases from J; junction bases left unmatched: 6. CDR3 length equals 14 residues. Germline CDR1 is SGHTA and CDR2 is FQGNSA. Here the CDR3 DNA reads TGTGCCAGCAGCGGGGGACAGGGTTTATACGAGCAGTACTTC. Translating it yields CASSGGQGLYEQYF.

This rearrangement joins TRBV5-1 to TRBJ1-2, with 7 bases fitting TRBD1. Germline V gene sequence: CDR1 SGHRS, CDR2 YFSETQ. V gave up 4 bases and J gave up 1 base; unmatched junction bases: 4. There are 14 residues in the CDR3. The CDR3 DNA follows: TGCGCCAGCAGCGCCGGGACAGTTAACTATGGCTACACCTTC. Translated, it gives CASSAGTVNYGYTF.

The V call is TRBV23-1, the J call TRBJ2-5; D is possibly TRBD1 (5 bases). TRBV23-1 is designated an ORF whose function remains uncertain. V lost 2 bases and J 7 bases, leaving 5 bases between the germline ends. The CDR3 extends over 11 amino acids. The CDR3, as DNA: TGCGCCAGCAGTCAACAGGGGACCCAGTACTTC. This translates into CASSQQGTQYF.

This chain connects TRBV7-2 to TRBJ2-3; no reliable D call. Germline V CDR1 and CDR2: SGHTA, FQGNSA. The CDR3 runs to 13 residues. Trimming took 5 bases from V and 5 from J, leaving 11 bases between them. CDR3 amino acids: CASSPRNGDTQYF. In nucleotides, the CDR3 is TGTGCCAGCAGCCCGCGGAATGGAGATACGCAGTATTTT. The variable domain in full, completed from reference TRBV7-2 and TRBJ2-3, reads GAGVSQSPSNKVTEKGKDVELRCDPISGHTALYWYRQSLGQGLEFLIYFQGNSAPDKSGLPSDRFSAERTGGSVSTLTIQRTQQEDSAVYLCASSPRNGDTQYFGPGTRLTVL.

V and J are TRBV19 and TRBJ1-2; no firm D call. V lost 5 bases to trimming and J lost 8 bases, with 12 bases between them. CDR3 size: 12 residues. CDR1 is LNHDA, CDR2 SQIVND, per germline (reference sequence). This CDR3 reads CASSFEGSGYTF. The CDR3 DNA sequence: TGTGCCAGTAGTTTCGAGGGATCCGGCTACACCTTC.

V usage is TRBV6-5 and J usage is TRBJ2-1, with 9 nucleotides matching TRBD2. The germline V gene encodes CDR1 MNHEY and CDR2 SVGAGI. CDR3 size: 13 residues. V gave up 1 base and J gave up 15 bases; unmatched junction bases: 7. CDR3 sequence reads: CASSYYPSGDLFF. The CDR3 nucleotides are TGTGCCAGCAGTTACTATCCTAGCGGGGACCTGTTCTTC.

The chain employs TRBV5-1 and TRBJ2-2; 10 nucleotides align to TRBD1. This CDR3 spans 13 amino acids. Germline V gene data show CDR1 as SGHRS and CDR2 as YFSETQ. The V and J ends lost 7 bases and 4 bases, in that order; junction bases with no gene match: 1. Written as DNA, the CDR3 is TGCGCCAGCCGGACAGGGGGCACCGGGGAGCTGTTTTTT. Protein sequence: CASRTGGTGELFF.